The clone carrying this TCR beta chain was detected many times. Antigen specificity is unknown. The CDR3 length is 16 residues. Trimming stripped 7 bases from V and 0 bases from J, with 17 bases between. CDR1 and CDR2 from the germline V gene are SNHLY and FYNNEI. Genomic DNA acted as the template from which TCR beta VDJ combination and CDR3 sequence profiling were carried out. A single record per CDR3 protein comes from TCRdb applying MiXCR to the reads. The profile shows about 220,000 distinct CDR3 sequences, approximately 35% of them singletons. The data were obtained in a study of CD8+CD57+ T cells in acquired aplastic anemia. Study in general: Roughly 3.2 ug was the average amount of DNA from sorted CD4+ and CD8+ cells. Study-wide points: Researchers report that approximately 28 CD8+ CDR3 sequences appeared in both patients and controls. Controls did not differ significantly from patients in CD8+ Simpson's diversity.

The source material was sorted CD4+, CD8+, or CD8+CD57+ T cells (not recorded which) from PBMCs. The origin of this receptor is a human donor in good health, serving as a control. The chain couples TRBV2 to TRBJ2-3; perhaps TRBD2 as D (5 bases). CDR3 nucleotide sequence: TGTGCCAGCAAAAGGTTATCGAGGGCTAGCACAGATACGCAGTATTTT. Translation gives CASKRLSRASTDTQYF.